This T cell receptor (beta chain) emerged from a study of blood T cell repertoires in COVID-19. Some clones are missing from TCRdb's copy, which holds only in-frame ones; the method was immunoSEQ multiplex PCR. The sample consists of over 200,000 clones, over 70% of them appearing once. This CDR3 comprises 15 residues. Per germline, CDR1 KGHSH and CDR2 LQKENI. V gave up 5 bases and J gave up 1 base; unmatched junction bases: 2. The receptor was derived from a woman in her forties or fifties with acute or convalescent COVID-19. The chain is built from TRBV18 and TRBJ2-5; 12 bases match TRBD2. Sequencing was carried out using peripheral blood. CDR3 residues: CASSRLAGVQETQYF. The CDR3 DNA reads as TGTGCCAGCTCAAGACTAGCGGGAGTCCAAGAGACCCAGTACTTC.